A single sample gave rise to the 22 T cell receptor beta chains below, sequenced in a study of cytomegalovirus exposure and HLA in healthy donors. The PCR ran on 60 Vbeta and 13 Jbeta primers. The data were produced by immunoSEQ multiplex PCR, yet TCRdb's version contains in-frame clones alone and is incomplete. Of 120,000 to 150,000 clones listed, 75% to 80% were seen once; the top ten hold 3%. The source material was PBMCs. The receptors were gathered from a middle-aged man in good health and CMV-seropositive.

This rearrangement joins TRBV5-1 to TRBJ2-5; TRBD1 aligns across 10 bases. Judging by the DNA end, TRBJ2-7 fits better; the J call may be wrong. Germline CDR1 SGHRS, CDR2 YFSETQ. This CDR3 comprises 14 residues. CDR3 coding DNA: TGCGCCAGCAGCTTGCTCGGGACAGGGGCCGAGCAGTACTTC. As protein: CASSLLGTGAEQYF.

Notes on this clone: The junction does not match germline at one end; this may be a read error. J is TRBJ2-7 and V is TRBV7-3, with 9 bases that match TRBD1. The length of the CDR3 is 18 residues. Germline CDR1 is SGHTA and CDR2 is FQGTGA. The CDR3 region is CASSLTRVGQGISHEQYF. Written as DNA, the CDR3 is TGTGCCAGCAGCTTAACGAGGGTTGGACAGGGGATCTCCCACGAGCAGTACTTC.

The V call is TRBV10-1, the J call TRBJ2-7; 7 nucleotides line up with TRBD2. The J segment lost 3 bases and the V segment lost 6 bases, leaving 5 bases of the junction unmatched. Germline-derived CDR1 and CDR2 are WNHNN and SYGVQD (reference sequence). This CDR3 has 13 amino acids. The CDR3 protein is CASSASGNYEQYF. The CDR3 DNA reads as TGCGCCAGCAGCGCTAGCGGAAACTACGAGCAGTACTTC.

CDR3 bases: TGTGCCAGCAGCCAAGATTCGGAGACAGGGGCTACCTACGAGCAGTACTTC. Its protein is CASSQDSETGATYEQYF. The gene calls are TRBV4-2 and TRBJ2-7, with 8 bases fitting TRBD1. CDR1 is LGHNA, CDR2 YNFKEQ, per germline. The CDR3 is made up of 17 amino acids. The trim removed 0 bases at V and 2 bases at J, leaving 9 bases unmatched.

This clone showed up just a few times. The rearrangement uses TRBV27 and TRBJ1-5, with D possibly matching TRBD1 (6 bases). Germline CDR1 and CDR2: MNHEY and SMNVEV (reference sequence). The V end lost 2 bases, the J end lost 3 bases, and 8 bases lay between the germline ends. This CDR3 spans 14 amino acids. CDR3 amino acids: CASSLHRVNQPQHF. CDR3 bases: TGTGCCAGCAGTTTACACAGGGTCAATCAGCCCCAGCATTTT.

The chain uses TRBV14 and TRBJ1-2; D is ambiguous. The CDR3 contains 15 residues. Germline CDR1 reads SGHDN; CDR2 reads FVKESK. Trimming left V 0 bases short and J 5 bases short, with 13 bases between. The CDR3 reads CASSQDRYRRYGYTF. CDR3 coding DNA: TGTGCCAGCAGCCAAGATCGATACCGGAGGTATGGCTACACCTTC. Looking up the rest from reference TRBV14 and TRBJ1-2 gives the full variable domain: EAGVTQFPSHSVIEKGQTVTLRCDPISGHDNLYWYRRVMGKEIKFLLHFVKESKQDESGMPNNRFLAERTGGTYSTLKVQPAELEDSGVYFCASSQDRYRRYGYTFGSGTRLTVV.

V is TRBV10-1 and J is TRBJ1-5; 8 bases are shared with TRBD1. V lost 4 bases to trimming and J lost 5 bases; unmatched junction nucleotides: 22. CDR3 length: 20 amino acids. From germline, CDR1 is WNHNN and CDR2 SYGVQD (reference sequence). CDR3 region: CASSVFGGQVVPFGDQPQHF. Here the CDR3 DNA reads TGCGCCAGCAGTGTCTTCGGGGGACAGGTCGTCCCGTTTGGGGATCAGCCCCAGCATTTT.

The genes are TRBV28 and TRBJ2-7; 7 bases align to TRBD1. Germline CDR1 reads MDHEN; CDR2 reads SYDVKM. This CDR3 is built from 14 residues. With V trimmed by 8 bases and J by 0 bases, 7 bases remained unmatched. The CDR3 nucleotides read TGTGCCAGCGCCCCCGGGACAGTCTCCTACGAGCAGTACTTC. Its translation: CASAPGTVSYEQYF.

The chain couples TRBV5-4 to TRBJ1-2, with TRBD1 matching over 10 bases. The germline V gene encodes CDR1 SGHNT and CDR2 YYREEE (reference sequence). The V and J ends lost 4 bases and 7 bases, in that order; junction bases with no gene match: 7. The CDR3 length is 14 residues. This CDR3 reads CASSTGQGKSGYTF. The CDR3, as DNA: TGTGCCAGCAGCACGGGACAGGGGAAAAGTGGCTACACCTTC.

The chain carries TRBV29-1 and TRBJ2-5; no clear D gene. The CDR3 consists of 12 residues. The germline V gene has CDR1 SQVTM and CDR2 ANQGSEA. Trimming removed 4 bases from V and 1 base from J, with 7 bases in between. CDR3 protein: CSVAQIQETQYF. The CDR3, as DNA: TGCAGCGTTGCCCAAATCCAAGAGACCCAGTACTTC.

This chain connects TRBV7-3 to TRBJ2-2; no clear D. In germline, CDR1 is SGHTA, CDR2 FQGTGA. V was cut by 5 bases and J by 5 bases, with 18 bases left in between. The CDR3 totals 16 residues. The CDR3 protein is CASSPRSRDLTGELFF. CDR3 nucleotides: TGTGCCAGCAGCCCAAGAAGTAGAGACTTAACCGGGGAGCTGTTTTTT.

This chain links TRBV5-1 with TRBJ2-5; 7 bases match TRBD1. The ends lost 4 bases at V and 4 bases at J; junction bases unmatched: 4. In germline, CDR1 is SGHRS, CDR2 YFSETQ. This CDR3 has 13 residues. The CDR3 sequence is CASSPGTAETQYF. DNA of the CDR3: TGCGCCAGCAGCCCCGGGACAGCAGAGACCCAGTACTTC.

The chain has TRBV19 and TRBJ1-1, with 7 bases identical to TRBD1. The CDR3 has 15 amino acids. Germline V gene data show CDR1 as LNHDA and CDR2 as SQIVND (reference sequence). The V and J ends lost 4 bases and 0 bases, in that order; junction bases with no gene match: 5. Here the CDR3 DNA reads TGTGCCAGTAGTACGGGGGACAGACTGAACACTGAAGCTTTCTTT. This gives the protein CASSTGDRLNTEAFF.

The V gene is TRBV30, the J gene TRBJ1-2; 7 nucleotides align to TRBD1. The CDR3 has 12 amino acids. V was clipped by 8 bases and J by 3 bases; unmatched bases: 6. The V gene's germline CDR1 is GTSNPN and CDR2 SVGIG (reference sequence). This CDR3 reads CAGNRGYYGYTF. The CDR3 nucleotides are TGTGCCGGGAACAGGGGATACTATGGCTACACCTTC.

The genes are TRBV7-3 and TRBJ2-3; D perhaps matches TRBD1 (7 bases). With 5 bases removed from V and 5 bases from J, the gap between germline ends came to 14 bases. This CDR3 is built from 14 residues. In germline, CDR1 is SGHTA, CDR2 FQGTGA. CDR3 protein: CASSPRRGVDTQYF. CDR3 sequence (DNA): TGTGCCAGCAGCCCCCGCAGGGGGGTAGATACGCAGTATTTT.

In DNA, the CDR3 is TGTGCCAGCCGAGCGGGAGGGAATCAGCCCCAGCATTTT. Its translation is CASRAGGNQPQHF. The V gene is TRBV19, the J gene TRBJ1-5; D not certain. The length of the CDR3 is 13 residues. Germline V lookup: CDR1 LNHDA, CDR2 SQIVND (reference sequence). V lost 9 bases and J 4 bases, leaving 13 bases between the germline ends.

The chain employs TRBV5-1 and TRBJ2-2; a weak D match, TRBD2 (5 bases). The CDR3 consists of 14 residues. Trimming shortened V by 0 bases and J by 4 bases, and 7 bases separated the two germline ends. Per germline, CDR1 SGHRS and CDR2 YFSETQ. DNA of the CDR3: TGCGCCAGCAGCTTGGGAGGGTCCACCGGGGAGCTGTTTTTT. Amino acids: CASSLGGSTGELFF.

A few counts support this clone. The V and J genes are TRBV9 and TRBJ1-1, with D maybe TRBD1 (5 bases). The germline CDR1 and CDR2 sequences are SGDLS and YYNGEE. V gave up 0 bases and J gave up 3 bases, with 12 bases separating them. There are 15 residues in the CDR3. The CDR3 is CASSVDGGAYTEAFF. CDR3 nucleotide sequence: TGTGCCAGCAGCGTAGATGGAGGGGCGTACACTGAAGCTTTCTTT. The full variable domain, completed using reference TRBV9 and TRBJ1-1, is DSGVTQTPKHLITATGQRVTLRCSPRSGDLSVYWYQQSLDQGLQFLIQYYNGEERAKGNILERFSAQQFPDLHSELNLSSLELGDSALYFCASSVDGGAYTEAFFGQGTRLTVV.

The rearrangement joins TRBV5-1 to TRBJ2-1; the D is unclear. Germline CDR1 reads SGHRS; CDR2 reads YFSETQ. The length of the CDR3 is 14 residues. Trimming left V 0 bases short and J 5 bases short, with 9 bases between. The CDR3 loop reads CASSLDGGNNEQFF. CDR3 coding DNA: TGCGCCAGCAGCTTGGATGGCGGAAACAATGAGCAGTTCTTC.

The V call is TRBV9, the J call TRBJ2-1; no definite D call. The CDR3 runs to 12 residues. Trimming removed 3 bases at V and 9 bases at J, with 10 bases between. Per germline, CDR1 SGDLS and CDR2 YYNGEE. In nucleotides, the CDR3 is TGTGCCAGCAGCGACCGATTGAGTGAGCAGTTCTTC. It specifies CASSDRLSEQFF. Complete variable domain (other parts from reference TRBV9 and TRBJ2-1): DSGVTQTPKHLITATGQRVTLRCSPRSGDLSVYWYQQSLDQGLQFLIQYYNGEERAKGNILERFSAQQFPDLHSELNLSSLELGDSALYFCASSDRLSEQFFGPGTRLTVL.

CDR3 DNA sequence: TGCGCCAGCAGTCCCGGGACTACCCTCACAGATACGCAGTATTTT. Translation: CASSPGTTLTDTQYF. The chain is built from TRBV10-1 and TRBJ2-3; 7 bases agree with TRBD2. CDR1 is WNHNN and CDR2 is SYGVQD in the germline V gene (reference sequence). The CDR3 covers 15 residues. Trimming at V came to 5 bases and at J to 2 bases, leaving 7 bases not matched to a gene.

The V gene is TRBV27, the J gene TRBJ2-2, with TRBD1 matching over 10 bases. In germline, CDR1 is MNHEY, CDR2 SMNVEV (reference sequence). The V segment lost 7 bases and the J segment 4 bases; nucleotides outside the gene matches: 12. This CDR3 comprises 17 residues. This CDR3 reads CASTHRSWTGGTGELFF. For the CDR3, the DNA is TGTGCCAGCACCCACCGGTCCTGGACAGGGGGCACCGGGGAGCTGTTTTTT.